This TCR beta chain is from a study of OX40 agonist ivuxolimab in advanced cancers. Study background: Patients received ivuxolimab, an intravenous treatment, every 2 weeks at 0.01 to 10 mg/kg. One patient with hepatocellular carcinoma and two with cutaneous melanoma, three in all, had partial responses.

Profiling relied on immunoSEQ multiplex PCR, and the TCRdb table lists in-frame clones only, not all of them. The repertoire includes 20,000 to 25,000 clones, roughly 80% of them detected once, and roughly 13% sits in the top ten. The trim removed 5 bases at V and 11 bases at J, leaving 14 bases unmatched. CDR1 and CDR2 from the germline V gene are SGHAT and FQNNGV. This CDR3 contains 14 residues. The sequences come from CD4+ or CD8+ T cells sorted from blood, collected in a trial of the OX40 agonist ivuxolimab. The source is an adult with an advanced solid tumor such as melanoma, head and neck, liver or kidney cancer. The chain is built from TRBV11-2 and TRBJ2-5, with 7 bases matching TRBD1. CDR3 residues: CASSTPRQGMEQYF. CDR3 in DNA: TGTGCCAGCAGCACCCCTCGACAGGGTATGGAGCAGTACTTC.